This T cell receptor beta chain was sequenced for a study of T cell responses to AZD1222 COVID-19 vaccine (dated by TCRdb to the early 2020s). About the study as a whole: A total of approximately 240 trial participants underwent TCR sequencing, of whom some 210 received two doses of AZD1222 and some 25 received two doses of the MenACWY control vaccine. Enrollment into the trials was organized by age into subgroups of 18-55, 56-69 and 70-plus years, and those subgroups contained approximately 150, 30 and 60 TCR-sequenced participants, respectively.

The research as a whole found: Conclusions about previously exposed vaccinees are limited because only six or seven AZD1222 recipients were SARS-CoV-2 seropositive at baseline. Reportedly, almost half of the unique spike-specific TCRs recognized epitopes lying outside the regions that are mutated in the B.1.351 and B.1.1.7 variants. After two AZD1222 doses, both the breadth and the depth of spike-specific TCRs were significantly higher than at day 0 and than in MenACWY recipients. The vaccine-associated CD4 TCRs covered the entire spike protein, and the dominant responses fell in regions 160-218 and 743-854. Because no day 14 peak-response samples were available, repertoires were characterized only after the peak T cell response. In the small 56-69-year group, the increase in depth fell short of significance, most likely because of low power. Participants were mostly white British and included more females than males, and it was suggested by the authors that clonal diversity may have been underestimated.

Spanning cysteine to phenylalanine, the CDR3 consists of 15 amino acids. CDR3 DNA only is kept here, 45 bases in frame from base 1. A distance of 12 bases separates the germline ends of V and J, which lose 7 bases and 2 bases respectively. CDR1 and CDR2, looked up from the germline V gene (reference sequence), are MNHEY and SMNVEV. The CDR3 regions of human TCRbeta chains were subjected to immunosequencing. The paper's processing steps were these. TCRs in the repertoires were compared against a reference library of SARS-CoV-2-specific TCRs that had been generated with the MIRA antigen-specificity platform. Breadth was defined as the fraction of unique TCRs that were SARS-CoV-2-associated. Depth was defined as the fraction of total T cells that were SARS-CoV-2-associated. Using the MIRA data, each spike-specific TCR was mapped to the spike region that the TCR reacts to and placed in a CD4 or CD8 class. Log10-transformed breadth and depth values were compared by one-way ANOVA with Sidak's multiple comparisons tests. TCRdb re-hosts the immuneACCESS table, in-frame sequences only. Its copies lack some clones; in the studies checked, an unresolved V gene accounts for under half of them, and the cause for the rest is not known. V and J calls and clone size are copied from that table; D and trimming were computed from the DNA. The sample table contains under 150,000 clones; only one count was recorded for 85% to 95% of them. Of the sample, 9.3% is held by the ten largest clones.

Read against the paper, the sample's time point label means: about 28 days (+/-7) after the second vaccine dose. AZD1222 recipients with second doses at about 4 weeks or about 12 weeks were pooled, because spike-specific TCR depth and breadth did not differ between schedules. The vaccinee samples were drawn from two UK trials, COV001 and COV002, one of which was a single-blind randomized controlled phase 2/3 trial testing AZD1222 (ChAdOx1 nCoV-19) in healthy adults. For TCRbeta chain sequencing, PBMC samples were collected from trial participants at day 0 and at day 28 after the second dose. This clone was seen a few times. It lacks a known antigen. One base away there is no much larger clone; base qualities are not given.

The rearrangement combines TRBV27 with TRBJ1-6; the D gene is perhaps TRBD1, on 5 matching bases. The sequences come from peripheral blood, collected 28 days after the second AZD1222 dose. The receptor comes from an adult who received the AZD1222 COVID-19 vaccine. CDR3 protein: CASTPGGTYNSPLHF. The sequenced DNA: TGTGCCAGCACCCCGGGGGGAACCTATAATTCACCCCTCCACTTT.